One T cell receptor beta chain is described in this entry. Antigen: not known. The data were produced by immunoSEQ multiplex PCR, yet TCRdb's version contains in-frame clones alone and is incomplete. The table has 150,000 to 200,000 clones, roughly 87% seen once; the top ten hold about 2.5%. The data are from a study of T cell responses to AZD1222 COVID-19 vaccine. Study results and limitations: None of the repertoires were sampled until the peak T cell response had passed. Mapped onto spike, vaccine-associated CD4 TCRs spanned it and were dominant at 160-218 and 743-854.

The CDR3 length is 12 residues. Germline V lookup: CDR1 SGHNT, CDR2 YYREEE (reference sequence). V lost 3 bases, J lost 1 base, and 4 bases lay in between. The sequences come from peripheral blood, collected on day 0 of AZD1222 vaccination. The chain employs TRBV5-4 and TRBJ2-5, with no clear D. The clonotype originates from an adult in good health. The CDR3 sequence: CASSSPQETQYF. CDR3 nucleotides: TGTGCCAGCAGCTCACCCCAAGAGACCCAGTACTTC.